Following are 11 T cell receptor beta chains from one sample sequenced in a study of technical replicates of blood from a handful of donors (TCRdb year 2017). Library preparation was by the immunoSEQ multiplex PCR assay. Held by TCRdb, this immuneACCESS table contains in-frame sequences only and omits some clones. Under half of the omission traces to an unresolved V gene where checked; the cause of the rest is unknown. The sample has 55,000 to 60,000 clones on record, roughly 95% of them singletons. The ten largest clones add up to 4% to 4.5% of the sample. Material for sequencing was PBMCs. Receptors originate from a human donor in good health. Some clones in this sample may be carry-over from other donors' samples.

The V gene is TRBV27, the J gene TRBJ2-7; TRBD1 matches 10 bases. Germline CDR1 MNHEY, CDR2 SMNVEV (reference sequence). This CDR3 is 16 amino acids long. Losses at the gene ends were 6 bases for V and 3 bases for J; bases not matched to a gene: 11. The CDR3 sequence: CASSPRTGGRGYEQYF. The CDR3 DNA is TGTGCCAGCAGCCCACGGACAGGGGGACGAGGCTACGAGCAGTACTTC.

The chain uses TRBV6-5 and TRBJ2-1, with 11 nucleotides matching TRBD2. Germline V gene sequence: CDR1 MNHEY, CDR2 SVGAGI. The V segment lost 4 bases and the J segment 9 bases; nucleotides outside the gene matches: 11. CDR3 length equals 16 residues. CDR3 residues: CASSSTTSGARLEQFF. CDR3 DNA sequence: TGTGCCAGCAGTTCAACGACTAGCGGGGCGCGACTTGAGCAGTTCTTC.

The rearrangement uses TRBV7-3 and TRBJ2-7, with 7 bases matching TRBD2. The CDR3 extends over 14 amino acids. Trimming cost V 2 bases and J 6 bases; bases outside gene matches: 7. Per the germline V gene, CDR1 is SGHTA and CDR2 is FQGTGA. CDR3 DNA: TGTGCCAGCAGCTTAGCGGGGACTAATCGCGAGCAGTACTTC. Residues: CASSLAGTNREQYF.

The V call is TRBV29-1, the J call TRBJ2-7; TRBD2 aligns across 9 bases. The CDR3 is made up of 15 amino acids. Germline CDR1 reads SQVTM; CDR2 reads ANQGSEA. V lost 1 base, J lost 4 bases, and 8 bases stayed unmatched. CDR3 in amino acids: CSVEAASSGAYEQYF. The CDR3 DNA reads TGCAGCGTTGAAGCGGCGTCTAGCGGGGCTTACGAGCAGTACTTC.

CDR3 in amino acids: CASTQGGHEQYF. CDR3 sequence (DNA): TGTGCCAGCACCCAAGGGGGCCACGAGCAGTACTTC. V and J are TRBV11-2 and TRBJ2-7, with 7 bases lining up with TRBD1. V gave up 7 bases and J gave up 5 bases; unmatched junction bases: 5. CDR1 and CDR2 from the germline V gene are SGHAT and FQNNGV. There are 12 residues in the CDR3. Full variable domain (outside the CDR3, taken from reference TRBV11-2 and TRBJ2-7): EAGVAQSPRYKIIEKRQSVAFWCNPISGHATLYWYQQILGQGPKLLIQFQNNGVVDDSQLPKDRFSAERLKGVDSTLKIQPAKLEDSAVYLCASTQGGHEQYFGPGTRLTVT.

The chain recombines TRBV4-1 with TRBJ2-1, with a tentative D call TRBD2 (6 bases). The CDR3 length is 15 residues. Trimming left V 0 bases short and J 2 bases short, with 8 bases between. Per germline, CDR1 MGHRA and CDR2 YSYEKL. The CDR3 loop is CASSQDPGAYNEQFF. The CDR3 nucleotides read TGCGCCAGCAGCCAAGATCCGGGAGCCTACAATGAGCAGTTCTTC.

The J gene is TRBJ1-2, the V gene TRBV7-9; D not certain. The CDR3 covers 14 residues. V lost 8 bases and J lost 8, with 21 bases in between. Germline CDR1 and CDR2: SEHNR and FQNEAQ (reference sequence). In nucleotides, the CDR3 is TGTGCCAGCTTCTTGGAACAGTCCCCCCGCGGCTACACCTTC. It encodes CASFLEQSPRGYTF.

V and J are TRBV5-1 and TRBJ2-3; 13 nucleotides agree with TRBD2. With 0 bases clipped from V and 6 bases from J, the junction kept 4 bases outside the gene matches. CDR1 is SGHRS and CDR2 is YFSETQ in the germline V gene. The CDR3 extends over 16 amino acids. CDR3 nucleotide sequence: TGCGCCAGCAGCTTGGATCCGACTAGCGGGAGGGATACGCAGTATTTT. This gives the protein CASSLDPTSGRDTQYF.

The V and J genes are TRBV27 and TRBJ2-7, with D perhaps matching TRBD2 (6 bases). Germline values: CDR1 MNHEY, CDR2 SMNVEV (reference sequence). The CDR3 is 15 amino acids. V lost 2 bases and J 0 bases, leaving 11 bases between the germline ends. The CDR3: CASSLIHGSSYEQYF. Here the CDR3 DNA reads TGTGCCAGCAGTTTAATTCACGGGAGCTCCTACGAGCAGTACTTC.

The V and J genes are TRBV5-1 and TRBJ2-5, with 7 nucleotides matching TRBD1. V lost 0 bases, J lost 8 bases, and 7 bases stayed unmatched. The CDR3 is made up of 14 amino acids. Germline V gene lookup returns CDR1 SGHRS and CDR2 YFSETQ. The CDR3 DNA follows: TGCGCCAGCAGCTTGGATCCAGGGGGTGGAACCCAGTACTTC. This codes for CASSLDPGGGTQYF.

The chain recombines TRBV2 with TRBJ1-1; unclear D gene. CDR1 is SNHLY, CDR2 FYNNEI, per germline. This CDR3 comprises 11 residues. The V end was cut by 6 bases, the J end by 5 bases, with 7 bases between. The CDR3 sequence is CASSPMTEAFF. CDR3 nucleotide sequence: TGTGCCAGCAGCCCCATGACTGAAGCTTTCTTT.